This record concerns one TCR beta chain sequence. Its antigen remains unidentified. This entry is derived from a study of T cells after yellow fever vaccination. TCRdb reprocessed the 5' RACE reads with MiXCR, giving one entry per CDR3 protein. This sample has hundreds of thousands of distinct CDR3 sequences, with around a fifth found just once. After removal of 3 bases from V and 7 bases from J, the junction contained 7 bases not matched to a gene. This CDR3 spans 15 amino acids. Study observations and caveats: Contaminating bulk clonotypes could be abundant in FACS-sorted repertoires.

This chain joins TRBV12-3 or TRBV12-4 and TRBJ2-1; 9 bases are a match to TRBD2. This receptor was identified in a man between 18 and 29 years old who received the YFV17D yellow fever vaccine. The specimen was PBMCs, collected around 3 weeks after the first yellow fever vaccination. The CDR3 DNA reads TGTGCCAGCAGTTTTGGCCCTAGCGGGGAGAATGAGCAGTTCTTC. As protein: CASSFGPSGENEQFF.